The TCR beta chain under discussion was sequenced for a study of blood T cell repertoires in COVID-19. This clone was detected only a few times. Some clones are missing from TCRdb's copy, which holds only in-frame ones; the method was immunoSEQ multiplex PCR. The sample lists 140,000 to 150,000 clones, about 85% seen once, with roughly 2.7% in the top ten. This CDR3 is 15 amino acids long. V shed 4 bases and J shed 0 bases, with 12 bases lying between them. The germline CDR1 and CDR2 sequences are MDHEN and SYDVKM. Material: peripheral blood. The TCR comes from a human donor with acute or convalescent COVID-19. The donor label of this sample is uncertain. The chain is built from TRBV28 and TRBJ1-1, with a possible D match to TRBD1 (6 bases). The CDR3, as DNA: TGTGCCAGCAGTTCACCGGGACAATTGAACACTGAAGCTTTCTTT. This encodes CASSSPGQLNTEAFF.